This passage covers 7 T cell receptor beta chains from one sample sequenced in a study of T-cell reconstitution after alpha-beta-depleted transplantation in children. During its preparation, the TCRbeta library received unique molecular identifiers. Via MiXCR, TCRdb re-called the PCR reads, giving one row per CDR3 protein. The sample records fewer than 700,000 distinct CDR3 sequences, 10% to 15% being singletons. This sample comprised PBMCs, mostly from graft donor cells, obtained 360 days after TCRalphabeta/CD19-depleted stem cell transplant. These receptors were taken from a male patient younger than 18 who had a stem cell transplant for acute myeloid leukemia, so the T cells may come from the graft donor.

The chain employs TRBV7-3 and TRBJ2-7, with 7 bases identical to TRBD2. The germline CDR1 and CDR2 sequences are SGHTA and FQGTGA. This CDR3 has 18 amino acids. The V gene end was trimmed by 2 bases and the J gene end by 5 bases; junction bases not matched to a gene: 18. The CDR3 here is CASSLYPPRLAKFNEQYF. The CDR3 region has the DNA TGTGCCAGCAGCTTATATCCCCCCCGACTAGCCAAGTTCAACGAGCAGTACTTC.

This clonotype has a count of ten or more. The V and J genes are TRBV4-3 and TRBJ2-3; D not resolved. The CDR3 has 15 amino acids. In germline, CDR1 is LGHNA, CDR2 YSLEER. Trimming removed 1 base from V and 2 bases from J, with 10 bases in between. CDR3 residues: CASSQAFLFTDTQYF. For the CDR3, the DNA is TGCGCCAGCAGCCAAGCCTTCCTATTCACAGATACGCAGTATTTT.

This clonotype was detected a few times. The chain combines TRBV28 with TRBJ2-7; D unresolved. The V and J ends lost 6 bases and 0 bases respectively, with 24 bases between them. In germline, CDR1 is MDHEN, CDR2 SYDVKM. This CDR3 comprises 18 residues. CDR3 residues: CASSPPGRHSLSSYEQYF. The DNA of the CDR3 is TGTGCCAGCAGCCCTCCGGGCCGTCACTCTTTAAGCTCCTACGAGCAGTACTTC.

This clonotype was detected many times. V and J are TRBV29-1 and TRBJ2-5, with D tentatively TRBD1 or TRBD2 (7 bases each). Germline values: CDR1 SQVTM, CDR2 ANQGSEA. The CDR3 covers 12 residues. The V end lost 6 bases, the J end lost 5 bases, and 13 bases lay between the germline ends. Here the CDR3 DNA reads TGCAGCGTGGGGACAGCGGGGGAGACCCAGTACTTC. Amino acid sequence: CSVGTAGETQYF.

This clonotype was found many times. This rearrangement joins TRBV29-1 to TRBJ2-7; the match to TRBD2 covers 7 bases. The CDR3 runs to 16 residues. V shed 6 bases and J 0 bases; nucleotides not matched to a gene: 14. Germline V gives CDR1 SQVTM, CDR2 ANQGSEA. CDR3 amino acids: CSVATGTGGFSYEQYF. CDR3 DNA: TGCAGCGTCGCCACGGGTACGGGAGGCTTCTCCTACGAGCAGTACTTC.

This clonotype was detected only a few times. This CDR3 is CASEAGNTEAFF. The CDR3 DNA is TGTGCCAGCGAGGCAGGAAACACTGAAGCTTTCTTT. This chain uses TRBV2 with TRBJ1-1; no clear D gene. V shed 8 bases and J shed 2 bases, with 9 bases lying between them. Germline assignment: CDR1 SNHLY and CDR2 FYNNEI. The CDR3 runs to 12 residues.

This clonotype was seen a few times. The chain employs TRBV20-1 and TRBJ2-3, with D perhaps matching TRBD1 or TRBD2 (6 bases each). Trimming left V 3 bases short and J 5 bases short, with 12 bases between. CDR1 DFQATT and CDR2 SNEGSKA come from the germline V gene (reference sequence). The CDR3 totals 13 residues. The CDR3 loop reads CSAREGVRDTQYF. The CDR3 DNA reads TGCAGTGCTAGGGAGGGGGTAAGAGATACGCAGTATTTT.